This T cell receptor (beta chain) was found in a study of TIL therapy for anti-PD-1-resistant metastatic lung cancer. Study-level background: Patients had a median age of about 55 years (range about 38-85). Whole-study findings and limits: Compared with baseline intratumoral T cells, expanded TIL cultures were more clonal and less diverse (roughly 6% vs 31%). Many TIL product clones were absent from baseline tumor, suggesting clonal contraction.

With respect to this clone: Its specificity is not known. An end of the junction does not agree with germline; a read error may underlie this.

The CDR3 has 12 residues. CDR1 and CDR2 (germline): SGHDN, FVKESK. Stated time point: pre-treatment sample, taken before nivolumab and TIL therapy. Tumor tissue came from excised metastases, mostly pleural nodules or supraclavicular lymph nodes. Patients then received nivolumab; progressors got lymphodepletion, TIL and IL-2. This was the immunoSEQ v3 assay. Generated by immunoSEQ multiplex PCR, the TCRdb table keeps only in-frame clones and is missing some. Of about 100,000 clones in the sample, around 71% are singletons; the top ten hold roughly 11%. The rearrangement joins TRBV14 to TRBJ2-7; 8 positions match TRBD2. The receptor was isolated from a person aged 25-85 years with non-small cell lung cancer. The source was tumor tissue, collected at baseline. This chain's CDR3 is CASSQAGGTRIF. For the CDR3, the DNA is TGTGCCAGCAGCCAAGCCGGAGGGACTAGGATCTTC.